This T cell receptor (beta chain) was sequenced for a study of shared clonotypes between healthy human individuals. The study, taken as a whole, reports: Naive subsets, compared against memory subsets, generally had larger estimated richness values. When compared with the clonotypes that were shared by all four sorted-subset donors, the non-shared clonotypes turned out to have lower generation probabilities.

Original data processing: Sequence data from immunoSEQ were junction-only and lacked quality scores; consequently, filtering differed. Profiling relied on immunoSEQ multiplex PCR, and the TCRdb table lists in-frame clones only, not all of them. V, J and clone size were drawn from that table, and D and trimming were deduced from the DNA. The sample holds 2 million to 2.5 million clones; just under 95% are singletons and the top ten take around 0.35%. Germline V lookup: CDR1 WNHNN, CDR2 SYGVQD (reference sequence). V dropped 0 bases and J dropped 4 bases, with 12 bases sitting between them. The CDR3 is 15 amino acids. Concerning this clone itself: Its antigen is not identified.

Every donor, a Caucasian adult, lived in Nashville, Tennessee. The clonotype comes from a man between 18 and 29 years old in good health. Some clones in this sample may be carry-over from other donors' samples. The chain has TRBV10-1 and TRBJ2-5; D ambiguous. The sequencing input was naive CD4+ T cells from PBMCs. Specified subset: CD45RA+ positively selected. The CDR3 DNA is TGCGCCAGCAGTGAGTCTATTCCCAGGACAGAGACCCAGTACTTC. It yields the protein CASSESIPRTETQYF.